What follows are 23 T cell receptor beta chains derived from one specimen sequenced in a study of T cell clonotyping in hematopoietic cell transplantation. Assay: immunoSEQ multiplex PCR; the TCRdb copy retains only in-frame clones and omits some. The table has over 25,000 clones, about 83% seen once. Indicated time point: recipient sample about 28 days before transplant, after cytoreduction. Sequencing used peripheral blood mononuclear cells, obtained before stem cell transplant. The receptors derive from a woman between 25 and 40 years old with chronic myeloid leukemia. Some clones in this sample may be carry-over from other donors' samples.

The V call is TRBV6-1, the J call TRBJ2-1; weak D call: TRBD1 (7 bases). The CDR3 is 15 residues long. Germline loops: CDR1 MNHNS, CDR2 SASEGT. V lost 3 bases and J 3 bases, leaving 12 bases between the germline ends. CDR3 residues: CASSERDRSYNEQFF. The CDR3, as DNA: TGTGCCAGCAGTGAGCGGGACAGAAGCTACAATGAGCAGTTCTTC.

The chain links TRBV30 to TRBJ2-1, with 8 bases that match TRBD1. Per germline, CDR1 GTSNPN and CDR2 SVGIG (reference sequence). V lost 5 bases, J lost 9 bases, and 12 bases stayed unmatched. The CDR3 runs to 14 residues. CDR3 DNA: TGTGCCTGGGCCCGCCGGACAGGGAGGAGTGAGCAGTTCTTC. Protein: CAWARRTGRSEQFF.

V is TRBV7-3 and J is TRBJ2-7; the D gene is possibly TRBD2 (6 bases). CDR1 and CDR2 (germline): SGHTA, FQGTGA. This CDR3 spans 15 amino acids. Trimming pared 4 bases from V and 2 bases from J, leaving 15 bases between. CDR3 residues: CASSSMGGGTYEQYF. Here the CDR3 DNA reads TGTGCCAGCAGCTCTATGGGGGGTGGGACCTACGAGCAGTACTTC.

The chain joins TRBV6-5 to TRBJ1-5, with 7 bases lining up with TRBD1. The CDR3 extends over 15 amino acids. Germline assignment: CDR1 MNHEY and CDR2 SVGAGI. V lost 6 bases to trimming and J lost 4 bases; unmatched junction nucleotides: 9. Written as DNA, the CDR3 is TGTGCCAGCAGAAGAGACAGGGACGCGAATCAGCCCCAGCATTTT. Translated, it gives CASRRDRDANQPQHF.

The chain links TRBV9 to TRBJ2-1; 14 bases match TRBD2. V was pared by 4 bases and J by 8 bases, with 23 bases of the junction left unmatched. This CDR3 is 21 amino acids long. Germline V gene data show CDR1 as SGDLS and CDR2 as YYNGEE. The CDR3, as DNA: TGTGCCAGCAGCTTTCTCTCTTCACTCGGACTAGCGGGGGGACGGGGCTATGAGCAGTTCTTC. This codes for CASSFLSSLGLAGGRGYEQFF.

The chain uses TRBV6-6 and TRBJ2-5; 7 positions agree with TRBD1. The CDR3 totals 16 residues. J was trimmed by 4 bases and V by 6 bases; bases with no gene match: 14. Germline V CDR1 and CDR2: MNHNY, SVGAGI (reference sequence). CDR3 coding DNA: TGTGCCAGCAGAACAGGGACAGACTCCTCCGGAGAGACCCAGTACTTC. Residues: CASRTGTDSSGETQYF.

This clone is labeled as medium-sized. The V gene is TRBV4-1, the J gene TRBJ1-4, with D hard to call. CDR1 and CDR2 (germline): MGHRA, YSYEKL. This CDR3 is 15 amino acids long. V was cut by 3 bases and J by 10 bases, with 18 bases left in between. CDR3 in amino acids: CASSQEGRHGGKLFF. CDR3 DNA sequence: TGCGCCAGCAGCCAGGAGGGCAGACACGGCGGAAAACTGTTTTTT.

CDR3 nucleotide sequence: TGTGCCTGGAGCGTTAACCGGGTCCTCAGGAGCTCCTATAATTCACCCCTCCACTTT. This translates into CAWSVNRVLRSSYNSPLHF. J is TRBJ1-6 and V is TRBV30; D call uncertain. The CDR3 runs to 19 residues. The V gene's germline CDR1 is GTSNPN and CDR2 SVGIG (reference sequence). V was pared by 3 bases and J by 0 bases, with 21 bases between.

The rearrangement links TRBV21-1 to TRBJ1-5. TRBV21-1 is assigned pseudogene status. The CDR3 loop spans 18 amino acids. CDR3 region: CASSMAGIPQYSNQPQHF. The CDR3, as DNA: TGTGCCAGCAGCATGGCGGGGATACCACAATATAGCAATCAGCCCCAGCATTTT.

The chain recombines TRBV5-1 with TRBJ2-1; D not resolved. Germline CDR1 reads SGHRS; CDR2 reads YFSETQ. CDR3 length: 14 residues. V was shortened by 5 bases and J by 2 bases, with 11 bases between the two germline ends. The CDR3 sequence is CASRTTGAYNEQFF. The CDR3 DNA reads TGCGCCAGCAGGACGACTGGGGCCTACAATGAGCAGTTCTTC.

This clone was counted once. At one of its ends the junction is not consistent with the germline gene, which may arise from a read error. The rearrangement uses TRBV7-9 and TRBJ2-2, with D uncertain. CDR1 is SEHNR and CDR2 is FQNEAQ in the germline V gene (reference sequence). The CDR3 has 14 amino acids. The CDR3 nucleotides read TGTGCCAGCAGCCTCCTAAGGAACAGCGGGGAGCTGTTTTTT. It specifies CASSLLRNSGELFF.

The chain combines TRBV28 with TRBJ1-1; D perhaps matches TRBD1 (5 bases). This CDR3 has 16 amino acids. Trimming left V 5 bases short and J 1 base short, with 17 bases between. Per germline, CDR1 MDHEN and CDR2 SYDVKM. DNA for the CDR3: TGTGCCAGCAGTCCCCGGGAAGGGGTCCAGAACACTGAAGCTTTCTTT. Translation: CASSPREGVQNTEAFF.

This clone is classed as medium-sized. The chain recombines TRBV6-5 with TRBJ2-7, with 9 bases aligning to TRBD2. This CDR3 contains 15 residues. CDR1 is MNHEY, CDR2 SVGAGI, per germline. V lost 6 bases to trimming and J lost 2 bases; unmatched junction nucleotides: 8. The CDR3 DNA reads TGTGCCAGCAGACCGAGCGGGGGGCCCGCCTACGAGCAGTACGTC. This gives the protein CASRPSGGPAYEQYV.

The table lists this clone with a few counts. The chain joins TRBV19 to TRBJ1-4; the D gene is possibly TRBD1 (5 bases). V lost 2 bases and J 4 bases, leaving 11 bases between the germline ends. This CDR3 has 15 amino acids. Germline V gene sequence: CDR1 LNHDA, CDR2 SQIVND (reference sequence). CDR3 DNA sequence: TGTGCCAGTAGTATACGGGGCAGTCATAATGAAAAACTGTTTTTT. It is translated as CASSIRGSHNEKLFF.

The V gene is TRBV30, the J gene TRBJ1-4; D remains ambiguous. This CDR3 spans 13 amino acids. The germline gives CDR1 GTSNPN, CDR2 SVGIG (reference sequence). The V end lost 0 bases, the J end lost 4 bases, and 6 bases lay between the germline ends. In DNA form, the CDR3 reads TGTGCCTGGAGTGTACAGATTAATGAAAAACTGTTTTTT. Its protein is CAWSVQINEKLFF.

The V call is TRBV30, the J call TRBJ1-4; D call uncertain. Trimming shortened V by 4 bases and J by 1 base, and 13 bases separated the two germline ends. Germline values: CDR1 GTSNPN, CDR2 SVGIG (reference sequence). The CDR3 sequence is 15 residues long. The CDR3 sequence: CAWTVGSVTNEKLFF. CDR3 bases: TGTGCCTGGACGGTGGGGTCGGTAACTAATGAAAAACTGTTTTTT. Drawing the rest from reference TRBV30 and TRBJ1-4, the complete variable domain is SQTIHQWPATLVQPVGSPLSLECTVEGTSNPNLYWYRQAAGRGLQLLFYSVGIGQISSEVPQNLSASRPQDRQFILSSKKLLLSDSGFYLCAWTVGSVTNEKLFFGSGTQLSVL.

The rearrangement uses TRBV19 and TRBJ2-2; TRBD2 aligns across 10 bases. The CDR3 consists of 15 residues. Germline V CDR1 and CDR2: LNHDA, SQIVND (reference sequence). Trimming at V came to 6 bases and at J to 6 bases, leaving 7 bases not matched to a gene. CDR3 nucleotides: TGTGCCAGTAGAAAAAGCGGGGGGGCGTCCGGGGAGCTGTTTTTT. Protein sequence: CASRKSGGASGELFF.

This CDR3 is CASSMVPGTEAFF. The CDR3 DNA reads TGTGCCAGTAGTATGGTCCCGGGAACTGAAGCTTTCTTT. This chain uses TRBV19 with TRBJ1-1; D unclear. This CDR3 comprises 13 residues. Germline V gene lookup returns CDR1 LNHDA and CDR2 SQIVND (reference sequence). Trimming stripped 3 bases from V and 5 bases from J, with 10 bases between.

The rearrangement links TRBV5-1 to TRBJ2-5; D unclear. This CDR3 region has 14 residues. The V end lost 0 bases, the J end lost 4 bases, and 10 bases lay between the germline ends. The germline V gene encodes CDR1 SGHRS and CDR2 YFSETQ. The CDR3 DNA follows: TGCGCCAGCAGCTTGGAAGCGATGGGAGAGACCCAGTACTTC. It encodes CASSLEAMGETQYF.

The chain combines TRBV30 with TRBJ2-1, with unresolved D. The V gene's germline CDR1 is GTSNPN and CDR2 SVGIG (reference sequence). The CDR3 has 14 amino acids. Trimming took off 4 bases at V and 5 bases at J, with 15 bases between the two ends. CDR3 amino acids: CAWKATRSHNEQFF. The DNA of the CDR3 is TGTGCCTGGAAGGCCACACGGAGCCACAATGAGCAGTTCTTC. The full variable domain, its missing parts supplied by reference TRBV30 and TRBJ2-1, is SQTIHQWPATLVQPVGSPLSLECTVEGTSNPNLYWYRQAAGRGLQLLFYSVGIGQISSEVPQNLSASRPQDRQFILSSKKLLLSDSGFYLCAWKATRSHNEQFFGPGTRLTVL.

This clone was detected only a few times. The chain links TRBV6-6 to TRBJ1-1; D might be TRBD1 (6 bases). Deletions cut 9 bases from V and 0 bases from J, with 14 bases between. Germline V CDR1 and CDR2: MNHNY, SVGAGI (reference sequence). This CDR3 comprises 14 residues. This CDR3 is CASKMGQLNTEAFF. CDR3 in DNA: TGTGCCAGTAAGATGGGACAATTGAACACTGAAGCTTTCTTT.

The rearrangement links TRBV2 to TRBJ2-2, with 10 bases that match TRBD2. Trimming at V came to 5 bases and at J to 5 bases, leaving 2 bases not matched to a gene. This CDR3 has 14 amino acids. The germline CDR1 and CDR2 sequences are SNHLY and FYNNEI. The chain's CDR3 is CASSNSGGTGELFF. CDR3 DNA: TGTGCCAGCAGTAATAGCGGGGGGACCGGGGAGCTGTTTTTT.

The chain links TRBV7-7 to TRBJ2-7; 7 bases agree with TRBD2. V dropped 5 bases and J dropped 12; count of bases not matched to a gene: 19. The CDR3 totals 15 residues. The germline CDR1 and CDR2 sequences are SSHAT and FNYEAQ (reference sequence). The CDR3 DNA reads as TGTGCCAGCAGCCCACAAATACCCGGTAGCGGGTTGTGGTACGTC. Translated, it gives CASSPQIPGSGLWYV.